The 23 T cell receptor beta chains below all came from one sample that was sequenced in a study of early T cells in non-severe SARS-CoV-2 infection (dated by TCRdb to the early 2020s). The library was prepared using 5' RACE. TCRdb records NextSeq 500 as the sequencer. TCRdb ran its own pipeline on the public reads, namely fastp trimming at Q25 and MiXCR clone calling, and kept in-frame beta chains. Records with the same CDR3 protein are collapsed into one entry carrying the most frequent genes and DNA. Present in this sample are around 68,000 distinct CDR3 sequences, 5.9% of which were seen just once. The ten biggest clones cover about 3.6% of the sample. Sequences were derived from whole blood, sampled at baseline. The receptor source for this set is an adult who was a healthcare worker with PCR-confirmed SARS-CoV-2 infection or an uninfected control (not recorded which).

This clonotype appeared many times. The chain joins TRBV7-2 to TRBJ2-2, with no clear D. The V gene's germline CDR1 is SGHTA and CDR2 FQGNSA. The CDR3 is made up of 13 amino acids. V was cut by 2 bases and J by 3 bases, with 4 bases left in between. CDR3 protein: CASSLWDTGELFF. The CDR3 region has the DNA TGTGCCAGCAGCTTATGGGACACCGGGGAGCTGTTTTTT.

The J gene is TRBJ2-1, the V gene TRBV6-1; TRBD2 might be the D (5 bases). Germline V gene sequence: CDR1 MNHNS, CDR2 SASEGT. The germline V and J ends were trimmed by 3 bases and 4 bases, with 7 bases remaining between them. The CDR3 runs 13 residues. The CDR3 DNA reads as TGTGCCAGCAGTGATTCGGGGTACAATGAGCAGTTCTTC. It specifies CASSDSGYNEQFF.

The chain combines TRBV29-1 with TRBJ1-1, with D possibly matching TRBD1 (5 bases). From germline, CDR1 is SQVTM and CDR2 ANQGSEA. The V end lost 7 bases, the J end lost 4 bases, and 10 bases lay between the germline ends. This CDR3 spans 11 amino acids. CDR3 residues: CSGRGGTEAFF. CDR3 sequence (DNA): TGCAGCGGTCGGGGGGGCACTGAAGCTTTCTTT.

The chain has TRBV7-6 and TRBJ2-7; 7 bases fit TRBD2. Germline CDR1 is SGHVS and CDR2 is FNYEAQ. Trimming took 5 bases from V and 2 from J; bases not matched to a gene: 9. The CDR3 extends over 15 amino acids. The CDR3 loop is CASSPRGGAPYEQYF. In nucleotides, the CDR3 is TGTGCCAGCAGCCCCCGGGGAGGGGCCCCCTACGAGCAGTACTTC.

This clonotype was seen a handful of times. DNA of the CDR3: TGTGCCAGCAGTTACGCTACAGGGAGCTACACCTTC. Encoded protein: CASSYATGSYTF. V usage is TRBV6-5 and J usage is TRBJ1-2; TRBD1 is a possible D gene (6 bases). There are 12 residues in the CDR3. Germline V gene sequence: CDR1 MNHEY, CDR2 SVGAGI. Between the trimmed V and J ends, which lost 2 bases and 9 bases, there was a span of 10 bases.

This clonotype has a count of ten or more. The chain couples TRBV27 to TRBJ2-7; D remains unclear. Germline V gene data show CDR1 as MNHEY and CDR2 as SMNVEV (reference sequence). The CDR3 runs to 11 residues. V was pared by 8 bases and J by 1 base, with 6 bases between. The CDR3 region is CASGDSYEQYF. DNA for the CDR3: TGTGCCAGCGGGGATTCCTACGAGCAGTACTTC.

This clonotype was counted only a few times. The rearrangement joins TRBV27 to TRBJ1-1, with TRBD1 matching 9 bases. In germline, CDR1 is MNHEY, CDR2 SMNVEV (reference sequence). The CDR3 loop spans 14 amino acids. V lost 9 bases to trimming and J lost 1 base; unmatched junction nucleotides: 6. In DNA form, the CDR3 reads TGTGCCAGTGGGACAGGGAGCAAGAACACTGAAGCTTTCTTT. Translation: CASGTGSKNTEAFF.

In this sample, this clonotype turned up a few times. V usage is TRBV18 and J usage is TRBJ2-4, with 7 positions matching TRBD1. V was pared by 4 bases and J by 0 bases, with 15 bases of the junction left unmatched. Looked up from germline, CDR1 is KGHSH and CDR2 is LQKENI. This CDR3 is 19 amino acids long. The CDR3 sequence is CASSLSPRQGPVAKNIQYF. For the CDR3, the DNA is TGTGCCAGCTCACTATCACCTCGACAGGGACCGGTAGCCAAAAACATTCAGTACTTC.

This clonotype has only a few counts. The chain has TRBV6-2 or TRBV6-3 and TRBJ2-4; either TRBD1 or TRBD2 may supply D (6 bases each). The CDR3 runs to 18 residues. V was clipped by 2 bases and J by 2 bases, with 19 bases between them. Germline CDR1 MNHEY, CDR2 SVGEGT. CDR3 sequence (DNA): TGTGCCAGCAGTTACAGGGCCGGGGGCTTGGGTACCAAAAACATTCAGTACTTC. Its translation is CASSYRAGGLGTKNIQYF.

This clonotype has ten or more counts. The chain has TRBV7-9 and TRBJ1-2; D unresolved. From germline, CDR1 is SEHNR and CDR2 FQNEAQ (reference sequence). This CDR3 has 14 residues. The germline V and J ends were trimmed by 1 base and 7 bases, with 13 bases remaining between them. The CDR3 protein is CASSLDGGQSGYTF. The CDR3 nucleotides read TGTGCCAGCAGCTTAGATGGAGGGCAAAGTGGCTACACCTTC.

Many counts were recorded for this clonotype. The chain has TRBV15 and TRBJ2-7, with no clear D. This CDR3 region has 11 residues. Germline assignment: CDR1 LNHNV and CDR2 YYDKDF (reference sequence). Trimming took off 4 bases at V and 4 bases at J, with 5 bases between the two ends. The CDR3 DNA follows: TGTGCCACCAGCATCCATTACGAGCAGTACTTC. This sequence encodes CATSIHYEQYF.

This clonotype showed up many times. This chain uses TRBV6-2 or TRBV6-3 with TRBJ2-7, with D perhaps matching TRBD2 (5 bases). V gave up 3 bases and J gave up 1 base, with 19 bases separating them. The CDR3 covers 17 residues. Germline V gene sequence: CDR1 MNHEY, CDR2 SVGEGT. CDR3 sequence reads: CASSYPGRGMISYEQYF. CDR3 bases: TGTGCCAGCAGTTATCCCGGACGGGGAATGATTTCCTACGAGCAGTACTTC.

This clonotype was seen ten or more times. The CDR3 sequence: CASSFEAEGSYNEQFF. CDR3 nucleotide sequence: TGTGCCAGCAGTTTTGAAGCGGAGGGCTCCTACAATGAGCAGTTCTTC. The chain carries TRBV27 and TRBJ2-1; tentatively, D is TRBD2 (6 bases). This CDR3 region has 16 residues. Germline V lookup: CDR1 MNHEY, CDR2 SMNVEV (reference sequence). Trimming stripped 3 bases from V and 0 bases from J, with 12 bases between.

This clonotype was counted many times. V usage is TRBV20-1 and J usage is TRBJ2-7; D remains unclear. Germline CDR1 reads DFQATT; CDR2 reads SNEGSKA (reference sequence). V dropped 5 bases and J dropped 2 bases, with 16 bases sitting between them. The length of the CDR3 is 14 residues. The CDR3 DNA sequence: TGCAGTGCTGTACACGTTGTGGATACCTACGAGCAGTACTTC. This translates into CSAVHVVDTYEQYF.

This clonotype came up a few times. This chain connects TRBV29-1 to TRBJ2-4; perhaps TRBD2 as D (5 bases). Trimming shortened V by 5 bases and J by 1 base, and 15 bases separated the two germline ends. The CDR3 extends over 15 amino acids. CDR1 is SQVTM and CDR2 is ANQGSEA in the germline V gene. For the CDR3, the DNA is TGCAGCGTTTCTAGCACCTCCGGGGCCAAAAACATTCAGTACTTC. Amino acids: CSVSSTSGAKNIQYF.

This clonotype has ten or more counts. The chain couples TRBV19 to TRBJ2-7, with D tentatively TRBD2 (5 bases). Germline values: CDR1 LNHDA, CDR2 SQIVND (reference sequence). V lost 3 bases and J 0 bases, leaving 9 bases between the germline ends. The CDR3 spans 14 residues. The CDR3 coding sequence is TGTGCCAGTAGTATGTCGCGGGCCTCCTACGAGCAGTACTTC. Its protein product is CASSMSRASYEQYF.

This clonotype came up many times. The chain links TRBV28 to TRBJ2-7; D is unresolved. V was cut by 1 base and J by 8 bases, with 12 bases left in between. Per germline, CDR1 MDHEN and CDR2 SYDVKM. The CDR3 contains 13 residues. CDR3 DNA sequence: TGTGCCAGCAGTTTATTATACCGTCCCAAGCAGTACTTC. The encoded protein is CASSLLYRPKQYF.

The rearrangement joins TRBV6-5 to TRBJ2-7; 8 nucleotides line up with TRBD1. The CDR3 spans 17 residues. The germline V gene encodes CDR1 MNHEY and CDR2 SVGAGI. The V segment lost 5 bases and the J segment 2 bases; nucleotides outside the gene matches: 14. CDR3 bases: TGTGCCAGCAGTCCTAACCCGACAGGGGCCATTCCCTACGAGCAGTACTTC. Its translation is CASSPNPTGAIPYEQYF.

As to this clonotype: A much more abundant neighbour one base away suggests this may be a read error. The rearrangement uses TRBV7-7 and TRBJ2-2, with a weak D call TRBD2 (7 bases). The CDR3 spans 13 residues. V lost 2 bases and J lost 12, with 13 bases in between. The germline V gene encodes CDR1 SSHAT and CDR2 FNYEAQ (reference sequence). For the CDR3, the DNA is TGTGCCAGCAGCTTAACTTTGCGGGGGCAGCTGTTTTTT. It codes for CASSLTLRGQLFF. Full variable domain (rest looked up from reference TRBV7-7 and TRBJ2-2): GAGVSQSPRYKVTKRGQDVTLRCDPISSHATLYWYQQALGQGPEFLTYFNYEAQPDKSGLPSDRFSAERPEGSISTLTIQRTEQRDSAMYRCASSLTLRGQLFFGEGSRLTVL.

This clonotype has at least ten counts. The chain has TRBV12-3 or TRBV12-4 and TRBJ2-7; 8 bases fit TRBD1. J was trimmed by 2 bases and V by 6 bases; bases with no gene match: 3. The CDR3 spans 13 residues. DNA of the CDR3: TGTGCCAGCAGCCAGGGGGCCACCTACGAGCAGTACTTC. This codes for CASSQGATYEQYF.

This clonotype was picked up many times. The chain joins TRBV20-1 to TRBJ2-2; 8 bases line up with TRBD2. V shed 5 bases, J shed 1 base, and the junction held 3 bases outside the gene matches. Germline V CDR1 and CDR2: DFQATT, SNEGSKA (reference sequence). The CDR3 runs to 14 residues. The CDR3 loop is CSAPGRGNTGELFF. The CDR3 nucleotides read TGCAGTGCTCCCGGGAGGGGGAACACCGGGGAGCTGTTTTTT.

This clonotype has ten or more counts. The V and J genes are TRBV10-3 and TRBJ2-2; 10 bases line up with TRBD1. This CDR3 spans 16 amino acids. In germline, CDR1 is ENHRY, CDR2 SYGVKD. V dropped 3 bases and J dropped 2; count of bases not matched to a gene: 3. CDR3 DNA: TGTGCCATCAGTGATGGGACAGGGGTCAACACCGGGGAGCTGTTTTTT. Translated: CAISDGTGVNTGELFF.

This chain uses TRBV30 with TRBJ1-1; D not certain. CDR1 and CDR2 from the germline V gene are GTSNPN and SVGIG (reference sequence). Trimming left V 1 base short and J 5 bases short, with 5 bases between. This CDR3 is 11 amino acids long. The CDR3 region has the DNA TGTGCCTGGAGTGATCCTACTGAAGCTTTCTTT. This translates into CAWSDPTEAFF.